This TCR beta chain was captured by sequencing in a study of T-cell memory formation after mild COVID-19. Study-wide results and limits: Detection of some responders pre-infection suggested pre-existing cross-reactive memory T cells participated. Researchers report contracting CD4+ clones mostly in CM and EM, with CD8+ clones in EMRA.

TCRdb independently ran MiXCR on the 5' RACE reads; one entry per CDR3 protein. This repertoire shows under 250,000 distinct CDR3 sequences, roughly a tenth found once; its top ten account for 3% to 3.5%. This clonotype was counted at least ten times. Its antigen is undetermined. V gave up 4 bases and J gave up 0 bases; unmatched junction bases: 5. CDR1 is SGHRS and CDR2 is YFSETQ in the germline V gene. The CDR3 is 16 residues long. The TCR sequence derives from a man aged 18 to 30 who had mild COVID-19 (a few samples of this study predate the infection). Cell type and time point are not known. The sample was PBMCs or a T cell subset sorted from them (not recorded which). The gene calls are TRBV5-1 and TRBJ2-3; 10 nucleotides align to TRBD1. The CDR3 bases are TGCGCCAGCAGCCTGAGGACAGGGGGGAGCACAGATACGCAGTATTTT. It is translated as CASSLRTGGSTDTQYF.